Following are 4 T cell receptor beta chains from one sample sequenced in a study of T cell responses to AZD1222 COVID-19 vaccine. Only in-frame clones appear in the TCRdb table, and some are missing; sequencing was by immunoSEQ multiplex PCR. The sample includes approximately 170,000 clones, roughly 92% of them seen just once. The material was peripheral blood, obtained on day 0 of AZD1222 vaccination. Receptor source: an adult in good health.

This clone was counted a single time. The chain combines TRBV5-6 with TRBJ2-3; tentative D call: TRBD2 (6 bases). The CDR3 has 16 residues. Deletions cut 1 base from V and 1 base from J, with 13 bases between. Germline CDR1 is SGHDT and CDR2 is YYEEEE. The DNA of the CDR3 is TGTGCCAGCAGCTTGAGTGGGACGGGGGGCACAGATACGCAGTATTTT. Encoded protein: CASSLSGTGGTDTQYF.

The chain joins TRBV12-3 or TRBV12-4 to TRBJ1-5; D not resolved. The CDR3 consists of 12 residues. V was clipped by 0 bases and J by 6 bases, with 3 bases between them. In nucleotides, the CDR3 is TGTGCCAGCAGTTTAGCTAGTCAGCCCCAGCATTTT. This encodes CASSLASQPQHF.

Points on this clone: No conserved phenylalanine or tryptophan is present at the end of the CDR3, so a read error is the likely explanation. No DNA is shown, since the ends of the CDR3 on it are uncertain; the CDR3 is the one TCRdb lists. The V call is TRBV13, the J call TRBJ1-6; the table's D call, TRBD1, was not checked against the DNA. The CDR3 has 17 amino acids, counting both end residues. Germline V gene data show CDR1 as PRHDT and CDR2 as FYEKMQ (reference sequence). The CDR3 is CASSLGSPGQGPSQPLG.

This sequence joins TRBV18 and TRBJ1-3; no definite D call. Germline V gene sequence: CDR1 KGHSH, CDR2 LQKENI. V was trimmed by 2 bases and J by 2 bases, leaving 10 bases between them. This CDR3 contains 15 residues. The CDR3 DNA reads TGTGCCAGCTCACCAAAGACGGCCCCTGGAAACACCATATATTTT. Translated, it gives CASSPKTAPGNTIYF.